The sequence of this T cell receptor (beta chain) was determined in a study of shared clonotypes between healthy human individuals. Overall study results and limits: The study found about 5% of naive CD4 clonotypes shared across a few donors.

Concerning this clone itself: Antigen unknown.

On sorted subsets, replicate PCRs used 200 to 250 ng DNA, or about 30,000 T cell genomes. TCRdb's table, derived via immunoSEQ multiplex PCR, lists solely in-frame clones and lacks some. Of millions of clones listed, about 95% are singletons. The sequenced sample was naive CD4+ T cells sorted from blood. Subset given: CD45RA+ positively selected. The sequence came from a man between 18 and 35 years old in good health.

The CDR3 loop is CASSLQGARNYGYTF. The DNA of the CDR3 is TGTGCCAGCAGCTTACAGGGGGCCCGGAACTATGGCTACACCTTC. V and J are TRBV7-9 and TRBJ1-2; 8 nucleotides align to TRBD1. The V segment lost 2 bases and the J segment 2 bases; nucleotides outside the gene matches: 4. CDR3 length equals 15 residues. Looked up from germline, CDR1 is SEHNR and CDR2 is FQNEAQ (reference sequence).